The source of this T cell receptor (beta chain) is a study of T cell repertoires in cytomegalovirus infection. The overall study: Public TCR beta signatures marked donors with CMV infection and the matching HLA. Study-wide results and caveats: There were HLA-C-restricted CMV-specific TCR beta clonotypes dominating the ex vivo response. Totalled public TCR beta family frequency picked out people who carried CMV plus the relevant HLA.

This clonotype has just a few counts. Its specificity is unknown. In TCRdb, the reads were re-called with MiXCR into one record per CDR3 protein. The table shows 830,000 or so distinct CDR3 sequences, with 30% to 35% occurring only once. Trimming took 3 bases from V and 4 from J, leaving 16 bases between them. CDR3 length: 15 amino acids. The gene calls are TRBV12-3 or TRBV12-4 and TRBJ2-7; TRBD2 might be the D (7 bases). The origin of this receptor is a human donor in good health (CMV status not recorded). Some clones in this sample may be carry-over from other donors' samples. Sample: cultured CD8+ T cells from PBMCs, taken from culture after CMV antigen stimulation. CDR3: CASSLSGGGRYEQYF. The CDR3 bases are TGTGCCAGCAGTTTGTCGGGGGGCGGAAGGTACGAGCAGTACTTC.